This TCR beta chain was sequenced in a study of T cell responses to AZD1222 COVID-19 vaccine. As regards this clone: Its antigen remains unidentified.

Study-wide points: Among those given AZD1222, only 5 to 7 were seropositive at baseline.

Libraries were prepared by immunoSEQ multiplex PCR; TCRdb keeps only in-frame clonotypes and omits some of them. Of some 140,000 clones detected, around 92% appear once; the ten largest clones hold roughly 2%. The germline CDR1 and CDR2 sequences are SGHNT and YENEEA. Deletions cut 0 bases from V and 4 bases from J, with 3 bases between. The CDR3 is 12 residues long. The specimen comprised peripheral blood, sampled 28 days after the second AZD1222 dose. The source is an adult who received the AZD1222 COVID-19 vaccine. The chain uses TRBV11-3 and TRBJ1-2; D uncertain. This CDR3 is CASSLDVYGYTF. The CDR3 DNA reads TGTGCCAGCAGCTTAGATGTCTATGGCTACACCTTC.